Below, 18 T cell receptor beta chains from the same sample are listed, as sequenced in a study of T cells after yellow fever vaccination. One entry per CDR3 protein results from TCRdb running MiXCR on the 5' RACE reads. The sample shows 250,000 to 400,000 distinct CDR3 sequences, roughly 4% of them seen only once. The source material was PBMCs, sampled 5 days after the yellow fever booster vaccination. These receptors all come from a man between 18 and 35 years old who received the YFV17D yellow fever vaccine.

A few counts support this clonotype. The chain has TRBV4-3 and TRBJ2-2; D remains unclear. The V and J ends lost 4 bases and 2 bases respectively, with 14 bases between them. Germline lookup yields CDR1 LGHNA and CDR2 YSLEER. There are 16 residues in the CDR3. CDR3 sequence (DNA): TGCGCCAGCAGCCCCAGACCAGAACCTAACACCGGGGAGCTGTTTTTT. It is translated as CASSPRPEPNTGELFF.

This clonotype was observed a handful of times. Written as DNA, the CDR3 is TGTGCCAGCAGCTCCGAGGGCCGTCAGCCCCAGCATTTT. Amino acids: CASSSEGRQPQHF. This sequence joins TRBV7-9 and TRBJ1-5; unclear D gene. Germline-derived CDR1 and CDR2 are SEHNR and FQNEAQ (reference sequence). CDR3 length: 13 residues. Deletions cut 4 bases from V and 6 bases from J, with 10 bases between. The whole variable domain, remainder taken from reference TRBV7-9 and TRBJ1-5, is DTGVSQNPRHKITKRGQNVTFRCDPISEHNRLYWYRQTLGQGPEFLTYFQNEAQLEKSRLLSDRFSAERPKGSFSTLEIQRTEQGDSAMYLCASSSEGRQPQHFGDGTRLSIL.

This rearrangement joins TRBV5-5 to TRBJ1-1; no definite D call. Germline V lookup: CDR1 SGHKS, CDR2 YYEKEE (reference sequence). V was pared by 0 bases and J by 10 bases, with 10 bases between. This CDR3 is 12 amino acids long. The CDR3: CASSLAGTSAFF. The CDR3 DNA is TGTGCCAGCAGCTTGGCAGGCACGTCAGCTTTCTTT.

This clonotype was counted a few times. The chain employs TRBV5-1 and TRBJ2-2, with TRBD2 identical over 11 bases. V shed 0 bases and J 6 bases; nucleotides not matched to a gene: 10. The CDR3 loop spans 18 amino acids. The germline V gene encodes CDR1 SGHRS and CDR2 YFSETQ. DNA for the CDR3: TGCGCCAGCAGCTTGGTTAGCGGGGGGGCCGCAACTGCCGGGGAGCTGTTTTTT. As protein: CASSLVSGGAATAGELFF.

This clonotype has ten or more counts. The chain is built from TRBV7-9 and TRBJ1-6; D unclear. This CDR3 is built from 12 residues. Germline CDR1 is SEHNR and CDR2 is FQNEAQ (reference sequence). The V end was cut by 5 bases, the J end by 8 bases, with 7 bases between. Here the CDR3 reads CASSRKDSPLHF. The CDR3 nucleotides are TGTGCCAGCAGCCGTAAGGATTCACCCCTCCACTTT.

Many counts were recorded for this clonotype. The rearrangement joins TRBV5-1 to TRBJ2-1, with D unclear. V was pared by 0 bases and J by 0 bases, with 7 bases between. Per germline, CDR1 SGHRS and CDR2 YFSETQ. The CDR3 totals 15 residues. In DNA, the CDR3 is TGCGCCAGCAGCTTGGTTGGTAGCTCCTACAATGAGCAGTTCTTC. Amino acids: CASSLVGSSYNEQFF.

The rearrangement uses TRBV7-9 and TRBJ2-3, with D hard to call. The CDR3 is made up of 16 amino acids. Germline values: CDR1 SEHNR, CDR2 FQNEAQ (reference sequence). V was trimmed by 4 bases and J by 2 bases, leaving 16 bases between them. The CDR3 is CASSSLYTTVTDTQYF. The DNA for the CDR3 is TGTGCCAGCAGCTCGTTATACACTACAGTCACAGATACGCAGTATTTT.

The V and J genes are TRBV29-1 and TRBJ2-1; D possibly corresponds to TRBD2 (5 bases). V lost 4 bases and J 3 bases, leaving 10 bases between the germline ends. Germline V CDR1 and CDR2: SQVTM, ANQGSEA. The CDR3 runs 13 residues. The CDR3 DNA sequence: TGCAGCGTTGTTCCCGGGGACTACAATGAGCAGTTCTTC. Amino acids: CSVVPGDYNEQFF.

The V call is TRBV3-1, the J call TRBJ2-7, with D perhaps given as TRBD1 or TRBD2 (5 bases each). V lost 1 base to trimming and J lost 0 bases, with 13 bases between them. Germline CDR1 and CDR2: LGHDT and YNNKEL (reference sequence). The CDR3 consists of 16 residues. CDR3 DNA: TGTGCCAGCAGCCAAGTCCGGGACGGCTTCTCCTACGAGCAGTACTTC. This gives the protein CASSQVRDGFSYEQYF.

This clonotype was detected many times. Germline is not matched at one junction end, which may reflect a read error. The J gene is TRBJ2-5, the V gene TRBV5-1; 10 bases are shared with TRBD2. From germline, CDR1 is SGHRS and CDR2 YFSETQ. The CDR3 is 15 amino acids. CDR3 region: CASSPGLAGEETQYF. The CDR3 region has the DNA TGTGCCAGCTCACCGGGGCTAGCGGGGGAAGAGACCCAGTACTTC.

This chain joins TRBV5-1 and TRBJ1-5; 10 bases match TRBD1. The junction had 9 bases not matched to a gene; V was cut back by 4 bases and J by 2 bases. Germline CDR1 SGHRS, CDR2 YFSETQ. The CDR3 contains 17 residues. The CDR3 DNA reads TGCGCCAGCAGCCTCCGGGACAGGGGAGGAGGCAATCAGCCCCAGCATTTT. It yields the protein CASSLRDRGGGNQPQHF.

The J gene is TRBJ2-1, the V gene TRBV6-5, with 10 bases identical to TRBD2. The CDR3 has 15 amino acids. Germline V gene data show CDR1 as MNHEY and CDR2 as SVGAGI. J gave up 9 bases and V 5 bases, and 10 bases lay outside the gene matches. The CDR3 loop reads CASSPRAGGPSEQFF. CDR3 DNA sequence: TGTGCCAGCAGTCCGAGAGCGGGGGGGCCCAGTGAGCAGTTCTTC.

J is TRBJ2-2 and V is TRBV7-9, with D perhaps matching TRBD2 (5 bases). Trimming pared 7 bases from V and 7 bases from J, leaving 16 bases between. The CDR3 is 14 residues long. Germline V gives CDR1 SEHNR, CDR2 FQNEAQ (reference sequence). CDR3 in amino acids: CASIENRGLGELFF. The CDR3 bases are TGTGCCAGCATCGAAAACCGGGGTCTCGGGGAGCTGTTTTTT.

This clonotype was counted at least ten times. The chain uses TRBV6-2 or TRBV6-3 and TRBJ1-3; D is uncertain. This CDR3 is built from 18 residues. V lost 2 bases and J lost 0, with 17 bases in between. Looked up from germline, CDR1 is MNHEY and CDR2 is SVGEGT. The CDR3 spells CASSYGGGGSHSGNTIYF. CDR3 in DNA: TGTGCCAGCAGTTACGGCGGCGGAGGATCACACTCTGGAAACACCATATATTTT.

Ten or more counts support this clonotype. This sequence joins TRBV5-1 and TRBJ2-1; no clear D gene. The CDR3 has 12 residues. V lost 0 bases and J lost 8, with 6 bases in between. Looked up from germline, CDR1 is SGHRS and CDR2 is YFSETQ. CDR3 in DNA: TGCGCCAGCAGCTTGGCCGTCGATGAGCAGTTCTTC. It yields the protein CASSLAVDEQFF.

V gene TRBV5-1 combines with J gene TRBJ1-3, with D hard to call. The CDR3 sequence is 16 residues long. Germline lookup yields CDR1 SGHRS and CDR2 YFSETQ. V lost 0 bases and J lost 0, with 10 bases in between. In nucleotides, the CDR3 is TGCGCCAGCAGCTTGGGACTCCCGAGCTCTGGAAACACCATATATTTT. It is translated as CASSLGLPSSGNTIYF.

This sequence joins TRBV10-3 and TRBJ2-1; 15 bases are shared with TRBD2. V trimming: 6 bases; J trimming: 5 bases; junction bases outside the gene matches: 5. Germline V gene sequence: CDR1 ENHRY, CDR2 SYGVKD. The CDR3 has 16 residues. Written as DNA, the CDR3 is TGTGCCATCAGCAGGACTAGCGGGGGGGCGAACAATGAGCAGTTCTTC. Protein: CAISRTSGGANNEQFF.

This clonotype has only a few counts. The chain recombines TRBV7-2 with TRBJ1-5, with D uncertain. This CDR3 contains 12 residues. The ends were cut back, 5 bases at V and 5 bases at J, with 7 bases in the middle. The germline V gene encodes CDR1 SGHTA and CDR2 FQGNSA. CDR3 sequence: CASSHYDQPQHF. The CDR3 coding sequence is TGTGCCAGCAGCCACTACGATCAGCCCCAGCATTTT.